This T cell receptor beta chain was found in a study of regulatory T cells in long-lasting Graves disease (dated by TCRdb to 2020 to 2023). About the full investigation: In the newly diagnosed Graves' disease group, patients had been taking antithyroid drugs for less than 3 months. A total of roughly 35 samples underwent TCR sequencing: about 13 from persistent and some 20 from newly diagnosed Graves' disease patients. Peripheral blood TCR sequencing and RNA sequencing compared persistent Graves' disease patients with newly diagnosed Graves' disease patients. The study was registered as a clinical trial and conducted in China.

The meaning of the sample's time point label: newly diagnosed GD, antithyroid drugs for less than 3 months. For both TCR sequencing and RNA sequencing, RNA was extracted from PBMCs in TRIzol. The diagnosis of Graves' disease followed American Thyroid Association guidelines. Recruitment of patients was carried out at an endocrinology department in Xi'an, China. From each patient, around 9 milliliters of peripheral blood was collected into an EDTA anticoagulant tube. Ficoll Paque Plus density gradient separation was used to isolate PBMCs, and no further T cell sorting was done. RNA quality was checked with an Agilent 2100 Bioanalyzer and agarose gel, and concentration with a NanoDrop 2000. Paper-wide results and their limitations: The small sample size was acknowledged by the authors as a limitation that may reduce accuracy. The study examined only peripheral blood because the primary lesion, thyroid tissue, could not be accessed. Sequencing and analysis were restricted to the TCR beta chain. Patients with persistent disease shared more public clonotypes (approximately 2,500) than newly diagnosed patients did (966). Compared with newly diagnosed patients, persistent Graves' disease patients had lower TCR Shannon entropy and fewer highly expanded clones, which suggests clonal expansion.

This clonotype was recorded many times. What this receptor recognizes is not known. Base qualities are not recorded, but no much larger clone differs from it by a single base. The library was built by means of multiplex PCR. Sequenced using an Illumina HiSeq 4000. CDR3 regions were amplified by Arm-PCR with iRepertoire HTBI primers to construct TCR beta libraries. PCR products were gel purified before sequencing. Concerning the study's data processing: Gene usage analysis of CDR3 amino acid clonotypes relied on the 55 to 80 TRBV and fewer than 15 TRBJ segments identified across samples. COPE and FqMerger were used to merge the filtered high-quality paired reads into contigs. Contigs were aligned with BLAST to IMGT TRBV, TRBD and TRBJ reference genes, and CDR3 was defined per IMGT. Highly expanded clones were defined as clonotypes with a frequency above 0.1%. Shannon entropy was used to measure repertoire diversity, and the Gini coefficient was used to measure V-J evenness. Clonotypes shared by more than one individual were considered public. The public reads were reanalyzed by TCRdb: fastp trimming at Q25, MiXCR alignment, in-frame beta chains only. CDR3 protein duplicates are merged, each entry listing the most common genes and DNA. The V and J calls come from TCRdb's annotation, not from the publication. A total of 350,000 to 400,000 distinct CDR3 sequences appear in this sample, about 14% of them only once. The ten largest account for 22% of the sample.

The sample consisted of peripheral blood mononuclear cells (PBMCs), taken at new diagnosis, from a patient treated with antithyroid drugs. The clonotype originates from a female donor with Graves disease.

The CDR3 loop reads CASSFGGLTGGTEAFF. Here is the DNA: TGTGCCAGCAGTTTTGGGGGTCTTACAGGGGGCACTGAAGCTTTCTTT. Rearrangement joined TRBV12-3 or TRBV12-4 to TRBJ1-1, with TRBD1 identical over 8 junction bases. The CDR3 has 16 amino acids, counting the end cysteine and phenylalanine. Only the CDR3 DNA stays, 48 bases, in frame from base 1. From V the trimming removes 3 bases and from J it removes 4 bases, while the gene matches leave 10 bases of the junction unaccounted for.